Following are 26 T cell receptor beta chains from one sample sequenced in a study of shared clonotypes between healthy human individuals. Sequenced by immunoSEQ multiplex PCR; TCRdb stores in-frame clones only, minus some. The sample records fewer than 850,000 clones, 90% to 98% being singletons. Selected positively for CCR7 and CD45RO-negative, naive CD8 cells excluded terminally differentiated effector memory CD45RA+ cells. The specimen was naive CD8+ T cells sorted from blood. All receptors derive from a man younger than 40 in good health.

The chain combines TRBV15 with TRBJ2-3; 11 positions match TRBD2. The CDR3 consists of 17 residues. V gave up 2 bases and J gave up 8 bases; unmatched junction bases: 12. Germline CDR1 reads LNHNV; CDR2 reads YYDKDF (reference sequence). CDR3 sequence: CATSRTTGLAVIGTQYF. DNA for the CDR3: TGTGCCACCAGCAGAACGACGGGACTAGCGGTAATAGGTACGCAGTATTTT. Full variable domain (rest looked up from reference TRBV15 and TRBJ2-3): DAMVIQNPRYQVTQFGKPVTLSCSQTLNHNVMYWYQQKSSQAPKLLFHYYDKDFNNEADTPDNFQSRRPNTSFCFLDIRSPGLGDTAMYLCATSRTTGLAVIGTQYFGPGTRLTVL.

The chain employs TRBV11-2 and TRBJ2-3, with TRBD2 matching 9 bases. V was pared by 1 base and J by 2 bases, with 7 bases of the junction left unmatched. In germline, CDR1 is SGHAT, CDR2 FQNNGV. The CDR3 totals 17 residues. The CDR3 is CASSLAPSGDSTDTQYF. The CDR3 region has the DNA TGTGCCAGCAGCTTAGCTCCTAGCGGGGACTCCACAGATACGCAGTATTTT.

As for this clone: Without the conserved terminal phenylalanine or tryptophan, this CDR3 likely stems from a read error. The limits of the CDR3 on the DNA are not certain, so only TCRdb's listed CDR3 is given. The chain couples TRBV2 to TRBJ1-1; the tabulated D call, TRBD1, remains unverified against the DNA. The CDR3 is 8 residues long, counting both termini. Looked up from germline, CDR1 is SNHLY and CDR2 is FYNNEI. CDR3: CASRTGHI.

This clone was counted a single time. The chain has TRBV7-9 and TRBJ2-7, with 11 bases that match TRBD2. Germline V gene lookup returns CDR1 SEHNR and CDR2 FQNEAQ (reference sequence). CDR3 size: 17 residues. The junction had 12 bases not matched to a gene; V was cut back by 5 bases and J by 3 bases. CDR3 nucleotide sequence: TGTGCCAGCAGCGGCGGGACTAGCGGAAGGACCCACTACGAGCAGTACTTC. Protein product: CASSGGTSGRTHYEQYF.

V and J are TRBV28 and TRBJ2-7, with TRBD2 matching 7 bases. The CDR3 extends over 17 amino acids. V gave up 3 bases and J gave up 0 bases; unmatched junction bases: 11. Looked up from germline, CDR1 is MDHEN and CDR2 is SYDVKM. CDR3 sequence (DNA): TGTGCCAGCAGTTTGCCGCCTTTAGCGGGCGGCTCCTACGAGCAGTACTTC. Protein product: CASSLPPLAGGSYEQYF.

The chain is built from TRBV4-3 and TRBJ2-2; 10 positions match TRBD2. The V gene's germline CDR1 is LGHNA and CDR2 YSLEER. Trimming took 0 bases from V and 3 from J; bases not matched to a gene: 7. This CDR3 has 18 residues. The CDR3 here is CASSQDPGTSDYTGELFF. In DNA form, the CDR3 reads TGCGCCAGCAGCCAAGATCCTGGGACTAGCGACTACACCGGGGAGCTGTTTTTT.

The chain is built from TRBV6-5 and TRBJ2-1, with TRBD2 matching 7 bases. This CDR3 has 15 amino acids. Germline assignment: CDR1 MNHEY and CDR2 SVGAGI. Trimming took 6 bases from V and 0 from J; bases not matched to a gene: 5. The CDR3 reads CASSPSGGSYNEQFF. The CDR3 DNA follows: TGTGCCAGCAGCCCTAGCGGTGGCTCCTACAATGAGCAGTTCTTC.

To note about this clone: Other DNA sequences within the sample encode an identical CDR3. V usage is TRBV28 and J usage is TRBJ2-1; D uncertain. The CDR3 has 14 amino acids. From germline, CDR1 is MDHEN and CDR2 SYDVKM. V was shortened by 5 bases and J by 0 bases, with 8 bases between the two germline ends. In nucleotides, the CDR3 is TGTGCCAGCAGTCTCTTGAGCTCCTACAATGAGCAGTTCTTC. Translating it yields CASSLLSSYNEQFF.

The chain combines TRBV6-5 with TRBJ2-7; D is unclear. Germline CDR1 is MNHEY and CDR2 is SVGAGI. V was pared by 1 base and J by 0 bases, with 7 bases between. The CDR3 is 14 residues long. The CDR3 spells CASSYFKGSYEQYF. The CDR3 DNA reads TGTGCCAGCAGTTACTTCAAGGGCTCCTACGAGCAGTACTTC.

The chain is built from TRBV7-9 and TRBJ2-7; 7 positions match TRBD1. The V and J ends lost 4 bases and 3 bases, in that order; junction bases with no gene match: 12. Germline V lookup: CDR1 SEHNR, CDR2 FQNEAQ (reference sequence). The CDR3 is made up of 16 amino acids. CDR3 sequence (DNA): TGTGCCAGCAGCTCAAGTCTGGACAGGTTGGGCTACGAGCAGTACTTC. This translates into CASSSSLDRLGYEQYF.

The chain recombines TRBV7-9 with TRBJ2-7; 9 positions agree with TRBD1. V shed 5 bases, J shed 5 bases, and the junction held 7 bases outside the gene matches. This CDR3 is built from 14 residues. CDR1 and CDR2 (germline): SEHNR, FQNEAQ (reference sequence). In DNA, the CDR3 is TGTGCCAGCAGCCTTACAGGGGGCGGCGACGAGCAGTACTTC. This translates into CASSLTGGGDEQYF. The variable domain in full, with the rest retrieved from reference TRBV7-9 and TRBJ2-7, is DTGVSQNPRHKITKRGQNVTFRCDPISEHNRLYWYRQTLGQGPEFLTYFQNEAQLEKSRLLSDRFSAERPKGSFSTLEIQRTEQGDSAMYLCASSLTGGGDEQYFGPGTRLTVT.

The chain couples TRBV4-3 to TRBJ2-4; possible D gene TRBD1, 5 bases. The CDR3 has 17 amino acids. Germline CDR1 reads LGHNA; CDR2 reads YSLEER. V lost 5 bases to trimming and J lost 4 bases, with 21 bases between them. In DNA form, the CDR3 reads TGCGCCAGCAGCTACTCACACGCCAGGGAAGAAAAAAACATTCAGTACTTC. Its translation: CASSYSHAREEKNIQYF.

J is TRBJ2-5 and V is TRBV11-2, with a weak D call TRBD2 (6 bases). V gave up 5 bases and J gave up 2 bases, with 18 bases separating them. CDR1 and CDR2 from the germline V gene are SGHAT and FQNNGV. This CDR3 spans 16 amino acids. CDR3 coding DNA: TGTGCCAGCAGCCCTGAGGAGGGAGCCAAGCAAGAGACCCAGTACTTC. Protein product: CASSPEEGAKQETQYF.

In DNA, the CDR3 is TGTGCCAGCAGCCCCCTCACGGGAGGGGGGGATACGCAGTATTTT. Translating it yields CASSPLTGGGDTQYF. The chain links TRBV7-8 to TRBJ2-3; 8 nucleotides agree with TRBD2. Germline assignment: CDR1 SGHVS and CDR2 FQNEAQ. V lost 5 bases to trimming and J lost 6 bases; unmatched junction nucleotides: 10. This CDR3 region has 15 residues.

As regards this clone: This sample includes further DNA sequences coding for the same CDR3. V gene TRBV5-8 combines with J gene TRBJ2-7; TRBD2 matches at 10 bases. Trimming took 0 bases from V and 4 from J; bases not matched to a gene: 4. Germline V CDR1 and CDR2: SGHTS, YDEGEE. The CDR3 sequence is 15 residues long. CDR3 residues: CASSLGLAGGYEQYF. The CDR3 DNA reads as TGTGCCAGCAGCTTGGGCTTAGCGGGAGGTTACGAGCAGTACTTC. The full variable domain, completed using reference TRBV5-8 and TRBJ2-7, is EAGVTQSPTHLIKTRGQQATLRCSPISGHTSVYWYQQALGLGLQFLLWYDEGEERNRGNFPPRFSGRQFPNYSSELNVNALELEDSALYLCASSLGLAGGYEQYFGPGTRLTVT.

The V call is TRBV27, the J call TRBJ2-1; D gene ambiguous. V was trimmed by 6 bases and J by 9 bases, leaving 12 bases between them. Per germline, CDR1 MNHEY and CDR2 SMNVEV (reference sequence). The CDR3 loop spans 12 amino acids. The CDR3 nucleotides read TGTGCCAGCAGCAAAGTCGCTAGTGAGCAGTTCTTC. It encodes CASSKVASEQFF.

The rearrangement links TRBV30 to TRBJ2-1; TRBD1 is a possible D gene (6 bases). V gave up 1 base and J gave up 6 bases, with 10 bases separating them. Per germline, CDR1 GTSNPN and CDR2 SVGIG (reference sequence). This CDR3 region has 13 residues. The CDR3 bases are TGTGCCTGGAGTGAGGGGGTCGGCAATGAGCAGTTCTTC. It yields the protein CAWSEGVGNEQFF.

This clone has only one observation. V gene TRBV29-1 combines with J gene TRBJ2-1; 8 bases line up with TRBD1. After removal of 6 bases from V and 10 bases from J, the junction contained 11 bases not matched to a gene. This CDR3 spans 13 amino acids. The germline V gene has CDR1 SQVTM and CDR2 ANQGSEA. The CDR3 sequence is CSVQGVLQYEQFF. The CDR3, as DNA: TGCAGCGTACAGGGGGTTTTACAATACGAGCAGTTCTTC.

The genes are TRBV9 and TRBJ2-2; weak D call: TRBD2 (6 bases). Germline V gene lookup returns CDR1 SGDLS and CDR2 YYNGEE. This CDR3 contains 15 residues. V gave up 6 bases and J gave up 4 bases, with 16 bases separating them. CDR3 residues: CASNGGAPGTGELFF. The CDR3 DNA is TGTGCCAGCAACGGAGGGGCCCCGGGCACCGGGGAGCTGTTTTTT.

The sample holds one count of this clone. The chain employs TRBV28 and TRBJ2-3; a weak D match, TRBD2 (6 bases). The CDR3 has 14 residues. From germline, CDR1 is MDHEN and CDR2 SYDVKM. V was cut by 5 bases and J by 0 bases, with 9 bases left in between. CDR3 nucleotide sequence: TGTGCCAGCAGTATAGCGGAAAGCACAGATACGCAGTATTTT. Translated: CASSIAESTDTQYF.

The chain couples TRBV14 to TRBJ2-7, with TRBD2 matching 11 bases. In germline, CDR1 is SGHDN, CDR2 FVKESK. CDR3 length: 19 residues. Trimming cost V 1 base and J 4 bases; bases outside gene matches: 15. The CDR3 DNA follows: TGTGCCAGCAGCCAAGGTGGGGGAGTACCGGGACTAGCGGCTTACGAGCAGTACTTC. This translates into CASSQGGGVPGLAAYEQYF.

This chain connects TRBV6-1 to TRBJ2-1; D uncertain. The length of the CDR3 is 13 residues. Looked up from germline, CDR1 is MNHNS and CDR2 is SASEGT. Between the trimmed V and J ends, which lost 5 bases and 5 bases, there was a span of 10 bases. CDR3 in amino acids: CASSKWADNEQFF. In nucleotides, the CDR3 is TGTGCCAGCAGTAAATGGGCGGACAATGAGCAGTTCTTC.

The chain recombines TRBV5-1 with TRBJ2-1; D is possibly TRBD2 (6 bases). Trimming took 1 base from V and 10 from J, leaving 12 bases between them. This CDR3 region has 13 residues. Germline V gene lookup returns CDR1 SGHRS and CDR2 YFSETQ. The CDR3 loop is CASSLRRDSEQFF. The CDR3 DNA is TGCGCCAGCAGCTTGAGGCGGGACTCCGAGCAGTTCTTC.

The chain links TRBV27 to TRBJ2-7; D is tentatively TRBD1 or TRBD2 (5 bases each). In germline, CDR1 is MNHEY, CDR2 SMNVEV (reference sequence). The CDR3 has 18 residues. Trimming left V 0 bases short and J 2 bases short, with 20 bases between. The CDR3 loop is CASSLSGVFLGVPYEQYF. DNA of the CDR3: TGTGCCAGCAGTTTATCGGGAGTATTTCTGGGGGTCCCCTACGAGCAGTACTTC.

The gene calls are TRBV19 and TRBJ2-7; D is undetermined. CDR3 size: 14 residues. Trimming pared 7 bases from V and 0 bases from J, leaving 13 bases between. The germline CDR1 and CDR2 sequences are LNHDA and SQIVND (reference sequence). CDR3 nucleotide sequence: TGTGCCAGTAATTCCCAGCACAGCTCCTACGAGCAGTACTTC. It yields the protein CASNSQHSSYEQYF.

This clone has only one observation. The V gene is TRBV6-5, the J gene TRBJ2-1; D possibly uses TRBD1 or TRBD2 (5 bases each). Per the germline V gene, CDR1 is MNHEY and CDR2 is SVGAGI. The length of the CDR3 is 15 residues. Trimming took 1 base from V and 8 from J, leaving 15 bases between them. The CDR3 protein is CASSYLQVLGDEQFF. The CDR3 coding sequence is TGTGCCAGCAGTTACTTACAGGTCCTGGGGGATGAGCAGTTCTTC.